This entry is about one TCR beta chain. This clone appeared a single time. This receptor's antigen is unknown. One end of the junction is discordant with germline, which a read error may explain. This entry comes from a study of monozygotic twins with cystic fibrosis (dated by TCRdb to about 2021). Study-wide context: Barcoded libraries were made from 3 to 3.5 micrograms of fragmented DNA using about 16 PCR cycles. TCR beta repertoires were compared within and between 16 monozygotic twin pairs with cystic fibrosis so that genetic influence on V and J gene usage could be assessed. The cohort included ten female and six male twin pairs, mostly children and adolescents, aged 2.0 to 36.4 years with a median of 9.1 years. On the day of blood sampling, twins were ranked among some 1,000 cohort participants for weight-for-height and for FEVPerc (FEV1 disease centile). Data for three of the twin pairs had been reported earlier in a different context. Summary of the overall study and its limitations: Sharing of nucleotide-identical clonotypes was significantly greater within monozygotic CF twin pairs than between unrelated CF individuals (P = 0.000026, Mann-Whitney). Simpson clonality was generally low (median approximately 0.0092), which suggests a naive-dominated repertoire, and clonality was higher in the most severely affected patients. The cohort was small, and the number of shared CDR3s showed no association with age, concordance or disease severity. V gene usage was most similar to the co-twin in 13 of 16 pairs, and J usage was most similar to the co-twin in 8 of 16 pairs, which suggests genetic constraints.

Following the manufacturer's instructions, the researchers used the immunoSEQ immune profiling system to amplify TCR beta CDR3 regions via multiplex PCR. Sequencing was performed on an Illumina NextSeq system. For the original study's pipeline: Sequence data were processed on the immunoSEQ Analyzer platform, and clonality was calculated as the square root of Simpson's index of productive rearrangements. Jensen-Shannon distance served as the measure of similarity in V and J usage, while OLGA was used to compute CDR3 generation probabilities. The researchers looked up shared CDR3 sequences in the immuneACCESS database (August 2020) and in VDJdb (December 2020). Here the immuneACCESS table is served through TCRdb, limited to in-frame sequences with V and J called. Missing clones are a known gap in these copies; in checked studies unresolved V genes cover under half, and the rest lacks a known reason. For V, J and clone size, that table is used; D and trimming come from the DNA. This sample lists about 20,000 clones; about 97% were detected once. The ten largest clones represent roughly 1.8% of the sample.

The CDR3 covers 15 residues, taking in both the cysteine and the phenylalanine. Only the CDR3 DNA is retained, 45 bases long and in frame from the first base. CDR1 and CDR2 (LNHDA, SQIVND) derive from the germline V gene (reference sequence). The twin pairs came from the European Cystic Fibrosis Twin and Sibling Study Cohort, a cohort that recruited patients from 150 to 200 CF clinics across 14 European countries. Both zygosity and CFTR genotype were checked in-house, and zygosity was tested with multiplex PCR across nine short tandem repeat loci. Each twin gave a peripheral blood sample, and clinical parameters were documented on that same day of blood sampling. Genomic DNA was isolated from peripheral blood cells with phenol/chloroform and kept in TE buffer at 4 degrees C.

The sample was blood. Recombination linked TRBV19 to TRBJ1-3; the D segment could be TRBD1, given 5 matching bases. This receptor was identified in a woman aged 25 to 39 with cystic fibrosis. The DNA is as follows: TGTGCCAGCAGTATAAATCGGGGGGCTGGAAACACCATATATTTT. This translates into CASSINRGAGNTIYF.